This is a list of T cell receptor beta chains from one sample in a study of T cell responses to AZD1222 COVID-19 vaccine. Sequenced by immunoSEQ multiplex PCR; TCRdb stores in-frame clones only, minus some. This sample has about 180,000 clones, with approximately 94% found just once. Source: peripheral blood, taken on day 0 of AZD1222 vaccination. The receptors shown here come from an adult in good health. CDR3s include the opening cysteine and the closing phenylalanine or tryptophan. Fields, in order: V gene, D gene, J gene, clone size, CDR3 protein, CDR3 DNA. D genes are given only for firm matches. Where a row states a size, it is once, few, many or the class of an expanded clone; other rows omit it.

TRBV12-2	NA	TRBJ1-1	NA	CASRPLLLQGGRLMNTEAFF	TGTGCAAGTCGCCCCTTGTTATTACAGGGGGGGCGGTTGATGAACACTGAAGCTTTCTTT
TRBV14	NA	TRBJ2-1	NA	CASSQGGGLQYNEQFF	TGTGCCAGCAGCCAAGGAGGGGGGCTCCAATACAATGAGCAGTTCTTC
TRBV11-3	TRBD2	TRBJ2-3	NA	CASSDSGSGDTQYF	TGTGCCAGCAGCGATAGCGGGAGTGGTGATACGCAGTATTTT
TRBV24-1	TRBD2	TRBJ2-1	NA	CATSDGLAGWHEQFF	TGTGCCACCAGTGACGGACTAGCGGGATGGCATGAGCAGTTCTTC
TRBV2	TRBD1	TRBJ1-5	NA	CASVRDRLSEYNQPQHF	TGTGCCAGCGTCCGGGACAGGCTTTCGGAGTACAATCAGCCCCAGCATTTT
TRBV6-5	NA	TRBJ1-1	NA	CASIPPGIYTEAFF	TGTGCCAGCATCCCGCCTGGAATTTACACTGAAGCTTTCTTT
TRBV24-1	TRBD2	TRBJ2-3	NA	CATSDPASGRAADTQYF	TGTGCCACCAGTGATCCTGCTAGCGGGAGGGCGGCAGATACGCAGTATTTT
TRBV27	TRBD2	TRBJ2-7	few	CASSAPGLPSEQYF	TGTGCCAGCAGTGCTCCGGGACTACCATCCGAGCAGTACTTC
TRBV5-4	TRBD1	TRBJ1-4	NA	CASSAPGQGNEKLFF	TGTGCCAGCAGCGCACCGGGACAGGGTAATGAAAAACTGTTTTTT
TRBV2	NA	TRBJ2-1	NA	CASTEGAISVRNEQFF	TGTGCCAGCACCGAAGGTGCAATTTCGGTTCGGAATGAGCAGTTCTTC
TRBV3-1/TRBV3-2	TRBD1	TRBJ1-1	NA	CASSQGANRGQFTEAFF	TGTGCCAGCAGCCAAGGGGCCAACAGGGGGCAGTTCACTGAAGCTTTCTTT
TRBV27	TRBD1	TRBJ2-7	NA	CASSSRQGVSYEQYF	TGTGCCAGCAGTTCTCGACAGGGGGTCTCCTACGAGCAGTACTTC
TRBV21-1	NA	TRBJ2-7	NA	CASSIMRDGSSYEQYF	TGTGCCAGCAGCATTATGAGGGACGGGAGCTCCTACGAGCAGTACTTC
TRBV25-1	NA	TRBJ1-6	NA	CASNPGDNSPLHF	TGTGCCAGCAACCCAGGGGATAATTCACCCCTCCACTTT
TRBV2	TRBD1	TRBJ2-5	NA	CASIREQGRQETQYF	TGTGCCAGCATTCGCGAACAGGGGAGACAAGAGACCCAGTACTTC
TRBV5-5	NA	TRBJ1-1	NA	CASSFGVEAFF	TGTGCCAGCAGCTTTGGAGTGGAAGCTTTCTTT
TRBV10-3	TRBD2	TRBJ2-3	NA	CAISEGTSVTDTQYF	TGTGCCATCAGTGAGGGGACTAGCGTGACAGATACGCAGTATTTT
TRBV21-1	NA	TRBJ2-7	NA	CASSKPLGPRSWEQYF	TGTGCCAGCAGCAAACCCTTGGGACCCCGGTCGTGGGAGCAGTACTTC
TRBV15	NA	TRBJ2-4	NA	CATSRDTLLYF	TGTGCCACCAGCAGAGATACATTGTTGTACTTC
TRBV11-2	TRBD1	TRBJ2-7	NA	CASSQIRDRGNEQYF	TGTGCCAGCAGCCAAATCCGGGACAGGGGAAACGAGCAGTACTTC
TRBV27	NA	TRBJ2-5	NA	CASSTVGGSGLGETQYF	TGTGCCAGCAGTACGGTAGGCGGGTCGGGTTTAGGAGAGACCCAGTACTTC
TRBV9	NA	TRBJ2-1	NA	CASMEVSSYNEQFF	TGTGCCAGCATGGAGGTTAGCTCCTACAATGAGCAGTTCTTC
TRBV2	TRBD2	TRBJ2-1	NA	CASPGTSVLNEQFF	TGTGCCAGCCCTGGGACTAGCGTTTTAAATGAGCAGTTCTTC
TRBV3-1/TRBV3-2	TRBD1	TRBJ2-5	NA	CASSQGTGGQETQYF	TGTGCCAGCAGCCAAGGGACAGGGGGTCAAGAGACCCAGTACTTC
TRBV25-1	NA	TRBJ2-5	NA	CASSPWWQQETQYF	TGTGCCAGCAGTCCTTGGTGGCAACAAGAGACCCAGTACTTC
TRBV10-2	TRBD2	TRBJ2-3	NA	CASRATSGNTDTQYF	TGCGCCAGCAGGGCGACTAGCGGGAACACAGATACGCAGTATTTT
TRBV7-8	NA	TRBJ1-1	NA	CASSLSQGNTEAFF	TGTGCCAGCAGCTTGTCCCAGGGTAACACTGAAGCTTTCTTT
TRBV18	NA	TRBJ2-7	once	CASSPGPVLGQYF	TGTGCCAGCTCACCCGGTCCGGTTTTGGGGCAGTACTTC
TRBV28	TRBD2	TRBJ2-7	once	CASSLGLGSGRAEDYEQYF	TGTGCCAGCAGTTTAGGGTTGGGGAGCGGGAGGGCGGAGGACTACGAGCAGTACTTC
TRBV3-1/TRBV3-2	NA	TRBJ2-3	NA	CASSLRGTDTQYF	TGTGCCAGCAGCCTCAGGGGCACAGATACGCAGTATTTT
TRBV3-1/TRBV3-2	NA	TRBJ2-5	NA	CASSPIKSLVVETQYF	TGTGCCAGCAGCCCCATAAAGAGTCTAGTGGTGGAGACCCAGTACTTC
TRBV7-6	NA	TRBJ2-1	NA	CASSLDPADNEQFF	TGTGCCAGCAGCTTAGATCCAGCGGACAATGAGCAGTTCTTC
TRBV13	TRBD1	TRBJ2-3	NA	CASSQPWTGRTDTQYF	TGTGCCAGCAGCCAACCCTGGACAGGGAGAACAGATACGCAGTATTTT
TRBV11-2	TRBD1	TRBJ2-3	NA	CASSLGETGSTDTQYF	TGTGCCAGCAGCTTAGGAGAGACAGGGAGCACAGATACGCAGTATTTT
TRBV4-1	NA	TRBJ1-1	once	CASSQVQGNTEAFF	TGCGCCAGCAGCCAAGTACAGGGGAACACTGAAGCTTTCTTT